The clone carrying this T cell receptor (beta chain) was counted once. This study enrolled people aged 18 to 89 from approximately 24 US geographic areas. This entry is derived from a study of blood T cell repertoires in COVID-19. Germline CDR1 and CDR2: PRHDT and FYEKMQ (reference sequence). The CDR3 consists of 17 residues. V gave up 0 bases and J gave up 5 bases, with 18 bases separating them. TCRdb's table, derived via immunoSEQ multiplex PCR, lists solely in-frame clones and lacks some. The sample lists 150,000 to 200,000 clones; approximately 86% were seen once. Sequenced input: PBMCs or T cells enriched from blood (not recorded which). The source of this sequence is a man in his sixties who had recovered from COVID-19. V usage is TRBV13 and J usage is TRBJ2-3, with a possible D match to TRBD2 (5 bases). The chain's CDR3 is CASSLGRVATPRDTQYF. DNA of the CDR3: TGTGCCAGCAGCTTAGGCCGTGTAGCGACCCCACGAGATACGCAGTATTTT.